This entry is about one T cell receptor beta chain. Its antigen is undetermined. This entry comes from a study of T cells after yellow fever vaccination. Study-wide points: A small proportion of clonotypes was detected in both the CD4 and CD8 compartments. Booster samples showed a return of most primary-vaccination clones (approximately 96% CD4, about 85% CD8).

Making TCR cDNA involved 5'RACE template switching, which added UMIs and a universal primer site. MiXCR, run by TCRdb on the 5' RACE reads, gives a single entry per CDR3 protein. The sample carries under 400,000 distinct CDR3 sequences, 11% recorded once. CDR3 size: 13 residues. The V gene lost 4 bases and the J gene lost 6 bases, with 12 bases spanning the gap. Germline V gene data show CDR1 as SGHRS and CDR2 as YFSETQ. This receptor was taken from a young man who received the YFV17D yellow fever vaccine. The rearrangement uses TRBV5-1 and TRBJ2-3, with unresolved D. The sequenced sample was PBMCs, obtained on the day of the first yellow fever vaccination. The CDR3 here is CASSPPEWDTQYF. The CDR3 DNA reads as TGCGCCAGCAGCCCCCCGGAGTGGGATACGCAGTATTTT. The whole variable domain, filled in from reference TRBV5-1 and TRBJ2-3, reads KAGVTQTPRYLIKTRGQQVTLSCSPISGHRSVSWYQQTPGQGLQFLFEYFSETQRNKGNFPGRFSGRQFSNSRSEMNVSTLELGDSALYLCASSPPEWDTQYFGPGTRLTVL.